A single sample is the source of the 5 T cell receptor beta chains below, sequenced in a study of blood T cell repertoires in COVID-19. The repertoire was sequenced with immunoSEQ multiplex PCR; TCRdb's copy has only in-frame clones and lacks some. The repertoire includes approximately 100,000 clones, 82% of them detected once, and about a tenth sits in the top ten. The sequenced sample consisted of peripheral blood. Receptors originate from a man between 70 and 80 years old with active or convalescent COVID-19.

This clone has ten or more counts. The rearrangement links TRBV5-1 to TRBJ2-6; TRBD1 matches 9 bases. The CDR3 is made up of 18 amino acids. V trimming: 3 bases; J trimming: 4 bases; junction bases outside the gene matches: 11. Germline V gene data show CDR1 as SGHRS and CDR2 as YFSETQ. The CDR3 nucleotides read TGCGCCAGCAGCTCACAGGGGGCGACCTCCCTGGGGGCCAACGTCCTGACTTTC. Translating it yields CASSSQGATSLGANVLTF.

The rearrangement links TRBV3-1 (or the pseudogene TRBV3-2) to TRBJ1-6, with 8 nucleotides matching TRBD1. Germline CDR1 and CDR2: LGHDT and YNNKEL (reference sequence). V lost 0 bases, J lost 7 bases, and 14 bases stayed unmatched. The CDR3 totals 19 residues. The chain's CDR3 is CASSQEGPTGTGLNSPLHF. The CDR3 bases are TGTGCCAGCAGCCAAGAGGGCCCTACAGGGACAGGACTGAATTCACCCCTCCACTTT.

The chain employs TRBV4-1 and TRBJ2-3; D is possibly TRBD1 (7 bases). Germline V gene lookup returns CDR1 MGHRA and CDR2 YSYEKL. This CDR3 is built from 14 residues. V was pared by 7 bases and J by 5 bases, with 16 bases between. CDR3 DNA: TGCGCCAGCATCGGAGGGGGCGACCGAGATACGCAGTATTTT. Translation gives CASIGGGDRDTQYF.

This chain links TRBV5-8 with TRBJ1-2; possible D gene TRBD1, 5 bases. The CDR3 length is 14 residues. Trimming removed 3 bases from V and 7 bases from J, with 16 bases in between. Germline lookup yields CDR1 SGHTS and CDR2 YDEGEE. CDR3 amino acids: CASSSKRGSFGYTF. The CDR3 nucleotides are TGTGCCAGCAGCTCAAAGCGGGGCTCTTTTGGCTACACCTTC.

The gene calls are TRBV11-3 and TRBJ1-2; 9 bases line up with TRBD1. The CDR3 is 13 residues long. V trimming: 5 bases; J trimming: 6 bases; junction bases outside the gene matches: 4. Germline assignment: CDR1 SGHNT and CDR2 YENEEA. Written as DNA, the CDR3 is TGTGCCAGCAGCCACCGGGACAGGGATGGCTACACCTTC. This encodes CASSHRDRDGYTF.